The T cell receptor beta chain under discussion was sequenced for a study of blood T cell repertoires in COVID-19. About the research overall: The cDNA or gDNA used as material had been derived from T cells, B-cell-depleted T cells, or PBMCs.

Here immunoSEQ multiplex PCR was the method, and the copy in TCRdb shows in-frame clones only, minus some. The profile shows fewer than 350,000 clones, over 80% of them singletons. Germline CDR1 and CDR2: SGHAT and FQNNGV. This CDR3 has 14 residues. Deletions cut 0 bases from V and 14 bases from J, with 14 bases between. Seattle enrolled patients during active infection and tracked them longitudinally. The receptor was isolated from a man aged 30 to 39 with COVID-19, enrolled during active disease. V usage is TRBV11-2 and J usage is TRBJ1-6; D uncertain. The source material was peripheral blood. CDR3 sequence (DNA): TGTGCCAGCAGCTTAGACAGATGGGCTACCTCCCTCCACTTT. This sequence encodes CASSLDRWATSLHF.